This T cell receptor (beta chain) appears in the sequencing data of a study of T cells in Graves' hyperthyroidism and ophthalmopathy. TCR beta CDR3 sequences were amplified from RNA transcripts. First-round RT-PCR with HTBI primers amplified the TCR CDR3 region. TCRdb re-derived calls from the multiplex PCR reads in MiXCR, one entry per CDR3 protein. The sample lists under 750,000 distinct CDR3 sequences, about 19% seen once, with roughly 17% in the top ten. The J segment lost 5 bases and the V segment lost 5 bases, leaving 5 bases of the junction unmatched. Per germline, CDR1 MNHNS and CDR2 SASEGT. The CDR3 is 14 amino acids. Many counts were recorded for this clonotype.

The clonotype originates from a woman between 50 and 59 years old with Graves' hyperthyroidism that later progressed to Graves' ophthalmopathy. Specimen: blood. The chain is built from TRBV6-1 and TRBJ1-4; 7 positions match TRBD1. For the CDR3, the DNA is TGTGCCAGCAGTCCAGGGGGTTCAAATGAAAAACTGTTTTTT. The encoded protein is CASSPGGSNEKLFF.